This is a list of T cell receptor beta chains from one sample in a study of T cells in Graves' hyperthyroidism and ophthalmopathy. From the multiplex PCR reads, TCRdb called clonotypes with MiXCR, one entry per CDR3 protein. The data show a few hundred thousand distinct CDR3 sequences, around 14% seen once. Material: blood. The receptors shown here come from a woman in her 30s with Graves' hyperthyroidism. Both conserved end residues are part of each CDR3. A D gene is named only where the DNA matches it firmly. The size entry is marked missing in some rows and otherwise reads once, few, many or a size class.

TRBV29-1	few	TRBJ1-2	-	CSERTPGYTF	TGCAGCGAGAGAACTCCTGGCTACACCTTC
TRBV6-5	many	TRBJ2-1	TRBD1	CASSYMGQKNNEQFF	TGTGCCAGCAGTTACATGGGACAGAAGAACAATGAGCAGTTCTTC
TRBV29-1	many	TRBJ2-1	-	CSVVVGTYNEQFF	TGCAGCGTTGTCGTGGGAACCTACAATGAGCAGTTCTTC
TRBV6-1	many	TRBJ2-3	-	CASQGSSTDTQYF	TGTGCCAGTCAGGGGTCTAGCACAGATACGCAGTATTTT
TRBV20-1	-	TRBJ2-1	TRBD2	CSARSPGGSYNEQFF	TGCAGTGCTAGATCTCCGGGAGGCTCCTACAATGAGCAGTTCTTC
TRBV24-1	few	TRBJ2-1	TRBD2	CATSDWTSGGGGEQFF	TGTGCCACCAGTGACTGGACTAGCGGGGGCGGGGGGGAGCAGTTCTTC
TRBV5-1	few	TRBJ2-1	TRBD1	CASSPQGQGANEQFF	TGCGCCAGCAGCCCTCAGGGACAGGGGGCCAATGAGCAGTTCTTC
TRBV6-1	many	TRBJ1-5	-	CASSEEGGANQPQHF	TGTGCCAGCAGTGAGGAGGGAGGGGCCAATCAGCCCCAGCATTTT
TRBV7-6	many	TRBJ2-3	-	CASSLEAGRDTQYF	TGTGCCAGCAGCTTAGAGGCGGGAAGGGATACGCAGTATTTT
TRBV27	-	TRBJ2-4	-	CASSLYRGHTAKNIQYF	TGTGCCAGCAGTTTATATAGGGGACATACAGCCAAAAACATTCAGTACTTC
TRBV19	many	TRBJ1-5	TRBD1	CASKEQGVESNQPQHF	TGTGCCAGTAAGGAACAGGGGGTCGAAAGCAATCAGCCCCAGCATTTT
TRBV7-7	-	TRBJ2-3	TRBD2	CASSSGTSGRGADTQYF	TGTGCTAGCAGCAGCGGGACTAGCGGGAGAGGGGCAGATACGCAGTATTTT
TRBV12-3/TRBV12-4	few	TRBJ2-1	TRBD1	CASNLRTGINEQFF	TGTGCCAGCAATTTGAGGACAGGGATAAATGAGCAGTTCTTC
TRBV6-5	few	TRBJ2-7	-	CASSYAGRSYEQYF	TGTGCCAGCAGTTATGCGGGGCGCTCCTACGAGCAGTACTTC
TRBV12-3/TRBV12-4	many	TRBJ2-1	TRBD2	CASSYSGRATNEQFF	TGTGCCAGCAGTTATAGCGGGAGGGCCACCAATGAGCAGTTCTTC
TRBV15	few	TRBJ1-4	-	CATSRSRQGSEKLFF	TGTGCCACCAGCAGATCGAGGCAGGGGAGCGAAAAACTGTTTTTT
TRBV6-5	many	TRBJ1-5	-	CASSYSAGVSNQPQHF	TGTGCCAGCAGTTACTCGGCAGGGGTGAGCAATCAGCCCCAGCATTTT
TRBV28	many	TRBJ2-7	TRBD2	CASSLWGTSGSYEQYF	TGTGCCAGCAGTTTATGGGGGACTAGCGGGAGCTACGAGCAGTACTTC
TRBV27	many	TRBJ2-2	-	CASSSQVAGELFF	TGTGCCAGCAGTTCACAGGTTGCCGGGGAGCTGTTTTTT
TRBV20-1	-	TRBJ2-3	TRBD2	CSARVGGPTDTQYF	TGCAGTGCTAGGGTGGGAGGGCCCACAGATACGCAGTATTTT